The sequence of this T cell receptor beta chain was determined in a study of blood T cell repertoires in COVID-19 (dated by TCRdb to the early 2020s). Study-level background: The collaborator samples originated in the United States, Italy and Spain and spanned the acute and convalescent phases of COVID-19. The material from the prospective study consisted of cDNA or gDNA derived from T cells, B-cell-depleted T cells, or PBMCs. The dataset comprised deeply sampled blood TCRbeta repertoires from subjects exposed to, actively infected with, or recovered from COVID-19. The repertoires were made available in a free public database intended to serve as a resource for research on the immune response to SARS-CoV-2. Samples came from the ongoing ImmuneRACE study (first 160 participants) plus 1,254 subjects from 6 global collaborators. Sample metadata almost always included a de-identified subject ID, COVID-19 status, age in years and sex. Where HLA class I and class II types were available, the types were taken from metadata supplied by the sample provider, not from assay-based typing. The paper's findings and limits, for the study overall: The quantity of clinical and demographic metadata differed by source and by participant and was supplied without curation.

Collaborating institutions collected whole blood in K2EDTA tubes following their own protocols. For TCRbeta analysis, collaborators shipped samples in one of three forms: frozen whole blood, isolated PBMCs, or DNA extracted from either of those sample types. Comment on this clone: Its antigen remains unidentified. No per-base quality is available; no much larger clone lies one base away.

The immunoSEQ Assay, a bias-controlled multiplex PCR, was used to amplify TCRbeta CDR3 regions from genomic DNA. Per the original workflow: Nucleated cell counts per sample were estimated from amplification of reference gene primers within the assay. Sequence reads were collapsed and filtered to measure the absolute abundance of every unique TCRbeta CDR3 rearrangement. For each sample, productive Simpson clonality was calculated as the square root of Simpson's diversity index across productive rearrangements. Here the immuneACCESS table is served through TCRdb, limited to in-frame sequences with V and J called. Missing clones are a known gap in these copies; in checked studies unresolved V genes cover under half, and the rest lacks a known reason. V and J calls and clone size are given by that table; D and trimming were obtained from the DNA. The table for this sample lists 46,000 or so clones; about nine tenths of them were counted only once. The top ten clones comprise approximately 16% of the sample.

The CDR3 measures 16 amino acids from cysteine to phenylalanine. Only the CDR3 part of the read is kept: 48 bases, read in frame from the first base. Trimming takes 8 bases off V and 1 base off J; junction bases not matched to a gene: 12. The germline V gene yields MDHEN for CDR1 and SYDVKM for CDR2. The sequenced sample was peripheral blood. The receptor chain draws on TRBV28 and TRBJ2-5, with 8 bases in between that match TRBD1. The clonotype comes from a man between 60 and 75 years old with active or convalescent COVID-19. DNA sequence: TGTGCCAGCTTCCCCAGGGGGCGACTCACCCAAGAGACCCAGTACTTC. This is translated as CASFPRGRLTQETQYF.